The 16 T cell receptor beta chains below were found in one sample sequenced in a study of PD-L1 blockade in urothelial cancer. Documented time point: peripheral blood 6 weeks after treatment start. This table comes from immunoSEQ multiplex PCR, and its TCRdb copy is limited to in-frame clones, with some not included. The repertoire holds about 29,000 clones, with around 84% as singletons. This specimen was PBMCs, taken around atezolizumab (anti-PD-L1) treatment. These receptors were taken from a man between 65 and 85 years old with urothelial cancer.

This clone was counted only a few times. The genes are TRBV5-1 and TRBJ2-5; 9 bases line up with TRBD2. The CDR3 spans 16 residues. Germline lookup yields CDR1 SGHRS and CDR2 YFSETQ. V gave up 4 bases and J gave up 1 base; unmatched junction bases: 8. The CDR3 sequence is CASSPGLAPLQETQYF. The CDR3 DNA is TGCGCCAGCAGCCCGGGACTAGCCCCGCTCCAAGAGACCCAGTACTTC.

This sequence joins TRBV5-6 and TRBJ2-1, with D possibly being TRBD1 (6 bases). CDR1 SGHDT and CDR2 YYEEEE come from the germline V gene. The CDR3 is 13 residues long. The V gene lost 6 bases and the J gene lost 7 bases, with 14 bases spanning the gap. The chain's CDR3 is CASIRDTTNEQFF. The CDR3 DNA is TGTGCCAGCATAAGGGACACTACAAATGAGCAGTTCTTC.

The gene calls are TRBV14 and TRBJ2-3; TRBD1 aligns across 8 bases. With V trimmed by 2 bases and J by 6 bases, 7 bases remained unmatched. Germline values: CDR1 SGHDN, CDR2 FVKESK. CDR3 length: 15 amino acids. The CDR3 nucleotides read TGTGCCAGCAGCCAACTGACAGGGGCGTCCGATACGCAGTATTTT. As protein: CASSQLTGASDTQYF.

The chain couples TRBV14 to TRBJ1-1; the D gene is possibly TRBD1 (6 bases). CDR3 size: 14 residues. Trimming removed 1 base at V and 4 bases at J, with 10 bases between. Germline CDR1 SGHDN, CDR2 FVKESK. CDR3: CASSQGIRGTEAFF. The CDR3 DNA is TGTGCCAGCAGCCAAGGTATCAGGGGCACTGAAGCTTTCTTT.

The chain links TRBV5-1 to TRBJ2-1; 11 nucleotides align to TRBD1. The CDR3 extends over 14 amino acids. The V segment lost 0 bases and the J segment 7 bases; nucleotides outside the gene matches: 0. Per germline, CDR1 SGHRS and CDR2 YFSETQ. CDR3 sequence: CASSLGDRGNEQFF. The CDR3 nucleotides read TGCGCCAGCAGCTTGGGGGACAGGGGGAATGAGCAGTTCTTC.

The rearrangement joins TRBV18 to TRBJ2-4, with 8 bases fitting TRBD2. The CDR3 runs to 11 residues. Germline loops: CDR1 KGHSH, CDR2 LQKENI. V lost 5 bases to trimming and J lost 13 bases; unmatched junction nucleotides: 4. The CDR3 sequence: CASSSPGGQYF. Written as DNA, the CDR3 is TGTGCCAGCTCATCCCCGGGAGGGCAGTACTTC.

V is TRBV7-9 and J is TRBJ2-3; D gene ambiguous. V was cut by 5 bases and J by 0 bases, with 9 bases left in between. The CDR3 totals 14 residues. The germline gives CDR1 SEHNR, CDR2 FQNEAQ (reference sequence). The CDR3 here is CASSRTGSTDTQYF. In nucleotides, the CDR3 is TGTGCCAGCAGCCGAACCGGGAGCACAGATACGCAGTATTTT.

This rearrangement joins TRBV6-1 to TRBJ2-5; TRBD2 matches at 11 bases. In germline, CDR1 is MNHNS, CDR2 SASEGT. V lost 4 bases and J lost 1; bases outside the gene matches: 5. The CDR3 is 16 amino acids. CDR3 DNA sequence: TGTGCCAGCAGTGTTAGCGGGGGGGCCTTCCAAGAGACCCAGTACTTC. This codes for CASSVSGGAFQETQYF.

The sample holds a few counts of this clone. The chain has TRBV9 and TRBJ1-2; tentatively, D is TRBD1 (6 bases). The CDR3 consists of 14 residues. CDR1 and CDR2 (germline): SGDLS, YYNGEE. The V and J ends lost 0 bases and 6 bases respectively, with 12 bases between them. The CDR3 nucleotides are TGTGCCAGCAGCGTAGGAATACAGGGAAATGGCTACACCTTC. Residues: CASSVGIQGNGYTF.

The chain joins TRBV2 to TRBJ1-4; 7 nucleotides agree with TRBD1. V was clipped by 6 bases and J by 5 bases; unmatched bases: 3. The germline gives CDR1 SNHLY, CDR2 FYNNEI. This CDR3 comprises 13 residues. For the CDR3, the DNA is TGTGCCAGCAGCGGGACAGAAAATGAAAAACTGTTTTTT. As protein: CASSGTENEKLFF. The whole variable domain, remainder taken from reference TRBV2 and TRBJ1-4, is EPEVTQTPSHQVTQMGQEVILRCVPISNHLYFYWYRQILGQKVEFLVSFYNNEISEKSEIFDDQFSVERPDGSNFTLKIRSTKLEDSAMYFCASSGTENEKLFFGSGTQLSVL.

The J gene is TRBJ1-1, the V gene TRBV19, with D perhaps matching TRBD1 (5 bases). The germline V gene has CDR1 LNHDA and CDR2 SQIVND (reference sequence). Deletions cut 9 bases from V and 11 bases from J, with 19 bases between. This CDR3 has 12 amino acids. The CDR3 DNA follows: TGTGCCAGCAGCACAGGTCCGTGGAAGGCTTTCTTT. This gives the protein CASSTGPWKAFF.

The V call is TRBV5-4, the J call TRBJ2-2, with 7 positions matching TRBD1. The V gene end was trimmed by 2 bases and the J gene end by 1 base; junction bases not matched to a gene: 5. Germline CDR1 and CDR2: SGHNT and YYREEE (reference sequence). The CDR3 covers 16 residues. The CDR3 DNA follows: TGTGCCAGCAGCTTACGGAGACAGGGGAACACCGGGGAGCTGTTTTTT. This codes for CASSLRRQGNTGELFF.

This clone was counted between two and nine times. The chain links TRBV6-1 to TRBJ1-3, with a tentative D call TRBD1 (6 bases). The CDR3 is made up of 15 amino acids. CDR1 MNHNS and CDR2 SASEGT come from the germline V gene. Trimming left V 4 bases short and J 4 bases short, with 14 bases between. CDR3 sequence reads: CASSAGTGLGNTIYF. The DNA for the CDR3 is TGTGCCAGCAGTGCTGGAACAGGGCTAGGAAACACCATATATTTT.

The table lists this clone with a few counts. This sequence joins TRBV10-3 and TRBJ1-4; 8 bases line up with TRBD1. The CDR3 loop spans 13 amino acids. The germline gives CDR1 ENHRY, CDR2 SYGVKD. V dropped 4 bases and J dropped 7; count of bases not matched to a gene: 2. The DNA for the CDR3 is TGTGCCATCAGTGGAGACAGGGGTGAAAAACTGTTTTTT. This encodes CAISGDRGEKLFF.

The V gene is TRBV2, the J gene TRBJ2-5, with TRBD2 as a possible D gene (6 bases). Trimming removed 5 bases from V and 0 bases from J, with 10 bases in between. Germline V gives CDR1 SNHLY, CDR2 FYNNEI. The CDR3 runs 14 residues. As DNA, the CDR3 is TGTGCCAGCAGTAAGACTAGGGACCAAGAGACCCAGTACTTC. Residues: CASSKTRDQETQYF.

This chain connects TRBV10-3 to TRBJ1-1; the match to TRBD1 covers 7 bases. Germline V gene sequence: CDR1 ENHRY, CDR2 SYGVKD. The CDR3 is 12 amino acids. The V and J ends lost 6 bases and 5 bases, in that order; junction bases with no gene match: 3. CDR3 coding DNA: TGTGCCATCAGCCAGGGGGAAACTGAAGCTTTCTTT. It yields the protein CAISQGETEAFF.